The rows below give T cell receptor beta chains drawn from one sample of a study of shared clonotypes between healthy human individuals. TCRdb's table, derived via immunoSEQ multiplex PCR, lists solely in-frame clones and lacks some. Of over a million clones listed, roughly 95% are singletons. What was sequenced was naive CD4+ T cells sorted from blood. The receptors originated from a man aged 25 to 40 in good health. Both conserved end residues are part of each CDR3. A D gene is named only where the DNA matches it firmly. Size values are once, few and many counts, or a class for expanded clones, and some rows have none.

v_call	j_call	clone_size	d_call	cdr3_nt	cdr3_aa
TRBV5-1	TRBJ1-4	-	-	TGCGCCAGCAGCTTGTGGTCGGACGTTAATGAAAAACTGTTTTTT	CASSLWSDVNEKLFF
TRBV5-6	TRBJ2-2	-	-	TGTGCCAGCAGCTTGGTGGGAAACACCGGGGAGCTGTTTTTT	CASSLVGNTGELFF
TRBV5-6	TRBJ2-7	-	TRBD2	TGTGCCAGCAGCATTCCGGGACTAGCGGCCTACGAGCAGTACTTC	CASSIPGLAAYEQYF
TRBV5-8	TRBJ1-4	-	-	TGTGCCAGCAGCTTGCCGAGGGGCGTCGGGTTGGCTAATGAAAAACTGTTTTTT	CASSLPRGVGLANEKLFF
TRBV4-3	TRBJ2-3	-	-	TGCGCCAGCAGCCAAGACGCGGTCACAGATACGCAGTATTTT	CASSQDAVTDTQYF
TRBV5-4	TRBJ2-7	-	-	TGTGCCAGCAGTACTGGAGGGTCAGGCTCCTACGAGCAGTACTTC	CASSTGGSGSYEQYF
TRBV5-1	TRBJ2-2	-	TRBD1	TGCGCCAGCAGCCTGGACAGGGGGCGCCCCGGGGAGCTGTTTTTT	CASSLDRGRPGELFF
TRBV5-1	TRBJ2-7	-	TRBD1	TGCGCCAGCAGTGATATGACAGGGGCCGGGGACGAGCAGTACTTC	CASSDMTGAGDEQYF
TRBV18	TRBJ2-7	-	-	TGTGCCAGCTCACCACTTGGACAGAGCTCCTACGAGCAGTACTTC	CASSPLGQSSYEQYF
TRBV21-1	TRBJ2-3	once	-	TGTGCCAGCAGCAGTCCCACCACTAGCGGGAGGGCCTCCCACACAGATACGCAGTATTTT	CASSSPTTSGRASHTDTQYF
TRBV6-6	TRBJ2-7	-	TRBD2	TGTGCCAGCAGTTACTCAGGGACTAGCTACGAGCAGTACTTC	CASSYSGTSYEQYF
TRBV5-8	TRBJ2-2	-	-	TGTGCCAGCCTCGCGAACACCGGGGAGCTGTTTTTT	CASLANTGELFF
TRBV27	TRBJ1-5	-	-	TGTGCCTCCTCAAGTGGCAATCAGCCCCAGCATTTT	CASSSGNQPQHF
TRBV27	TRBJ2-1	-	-	TGTGCCAGCAGTTTTAGGGGATTCGCCTACAATGAGCAGTTCTTC	CASSFRGFAYNEQFF
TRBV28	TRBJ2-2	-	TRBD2	TGTGCCAGCAGTTTAAATCGGCTAGCGGGAGTTGCCGGGGAGCTGTTTTTT	CASSLNRLAGVAGELFF
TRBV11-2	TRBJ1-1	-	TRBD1	TGTGCCAGCAGCACGGGACAGGGGCGCTGGGTTTTGGGGAACACTGAAGCTTTCTTT	CASSTGQGRWVLGNTEAFF
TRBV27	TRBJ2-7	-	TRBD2	TGTGCCAGCAGTTTAGGACTAGCGGGAGGGAACTACGAGCAGTACTTC	CASSLGLAGGNYEQYF
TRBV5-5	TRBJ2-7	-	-	TGTGCCAGCAGCGCCTCCTACGAGCAGTACTTC	CASSASYEQYF
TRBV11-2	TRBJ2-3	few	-	TGTGCCAGCAGCTCCATTATACGGTACAATACGCAGTATTTT	CASSSIIRYNTQYF
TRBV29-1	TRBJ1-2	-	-	TGCAGCGTTGAATCCCGGCAGTACTATGGCTACACCTTC	CSVESRQYYGYTF
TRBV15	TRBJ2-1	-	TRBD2	TGTGCCACCAGCAGAGAACCCCTTCTAGCGGGTAACGATGAGCAGTTCTTC	CATSREPLLAGNDEQFF
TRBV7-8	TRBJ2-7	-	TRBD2	TGTGCCAGCAGCGGACTAGCGGGGACCTACGAGCAGTACTTC	CASSGLAGTYEQYF
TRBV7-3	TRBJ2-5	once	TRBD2	TGTGCCAGCAGCCCGCGGGGGGGGTTAGCGGGAGACTCGGAGACCCAGTACTTC	CASSPRGGLAGDSETQYF
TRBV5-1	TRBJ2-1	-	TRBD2	TGCGCCAGCAGCTCGACTAGCGGGAGCTACAATGAGCAGTTCTTC	CASSSTSGSYNEQFF
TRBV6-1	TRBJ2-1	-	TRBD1	TGTGCCAGCAGTCAGGGACAGGCCGCCTACAATGAGCAGTTCTTC	CASSQGQAAYNEQFF
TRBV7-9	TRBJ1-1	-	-	TGTGCCAGCAGCTTAGGACAGTACGGGTATGAAGCTTTCTTT	CASSLGQYGYEAFF
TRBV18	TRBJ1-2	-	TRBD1	TGTGCCAGCTCACGGGGACAGGAAGACGGCTACACCTTC	CASSRGQEDGYTF
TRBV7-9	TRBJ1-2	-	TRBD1	TGTGCCAGCTCCATAGGGGACAGGCGGGACACCTTC	CASSIGDRRDTF
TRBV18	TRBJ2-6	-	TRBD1	TGTGCCAGCTCACCACTAGCTCCAGGGGGCACTGGGGCCAACGTCCTGACTTTC	CASSPLAPGGTGANVLTF
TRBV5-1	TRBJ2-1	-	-	TGCGCCAGCAGCTCCTCGTGGCGGGAGCAGTTCTTC	CASSSSWREQFF
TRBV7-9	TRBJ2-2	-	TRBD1	TGTGCCAGCAGCTGGGACAGAACATCCACCGGGGAGCTGTTTTTT	CASSWDRTSTGELFF
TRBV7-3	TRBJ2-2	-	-	TGTGCCAGCAGCTCCCCTCACGGCCCTAACACCGGGGAGCTGTTTTTT	CASSSPHGPNTGELFF
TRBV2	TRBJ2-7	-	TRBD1	TGTGCCAGCATAAGGGACAGGGGGGAGCAGTACTTC	CASIRDRGEQYF
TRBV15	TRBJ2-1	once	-	TGTGCCACCAGCAGAGATTCCAGACAGCAGTTCTTC	CATSRDSRQQFF
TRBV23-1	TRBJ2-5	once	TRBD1	TGCGCCAGCAGCCGGGACAGGGCGAGTCCGGAGACCCAGTACTTC	CASSRDRASPETQYF
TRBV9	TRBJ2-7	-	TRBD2	TGTGCCAGCAGCGTAGCCCTAGCGGGAGCCTACGAGCAGTACTTC	CASSVALAGAYEQYF
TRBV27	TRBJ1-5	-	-	TGTGCCAGCAGAGCGGGTAATCAGCCCCAGCATTTT	CASRAGNQPQHF
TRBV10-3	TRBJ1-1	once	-	TGTGCCTTCGGCACGGGGGCGGGCCGTGAAGCTTTCTTT	CAFGTGAGREAFF